The sequence of this T cell receptor beta chain was determined in a study of blood T cell repertoires in COVID-19. For the study at large: T cells, B-cell-depleted T cells, or PBMCs provided the cDNA or gDNA that served as material.

The trim removed 3 bases at V and 8 bases at J, leaving 5 bases unmatched. Per germline, CDR1 SGHAT and CDR2 FQNNGV. The CDR3 length is 16 residues. Only in-frame clones appear in the TCRdb table, and some are missing; sequencing was by immunoSEQ multiplex PCR. The sample includes 250,000 to 350,000 clones, around 88% seen only once; the top ten take 6% to 7%. The origin of this receptor is a middle-aged woman who had recovered from COVID-19. Specimen: PBMCs or T cells enriched from blood (not recorded which). The chain uses TRBV11-2 and TRBJ2-1; 15 bases map to TRBD2. CDR3 sequence reads: CASSFRTSGRGDEQFF. The CDR3 DNA reads TGTGCCAGCAGCTTCAGGACTAGCGGGAGGGGCGATGAGCAGTTCTTC.